A selection of T cell receptor beta chains follows, all from one sample in a study of T cells in Graves' hyperthyroidism and ophthalmopathy. TCRdb recomputed calls from the multiplex PCR reads with MiXCR, one row per CDR3 protein. Among hundreds of thousands of distinct CDR3 sequences listed, over 12% were seen once. The sequenced material came from blood. The receptors derive from a woman between 35 and 50 years old with Graves' ophthalmopathy. Each CDR3 is given with its conserved first and last residue. Each record gives: J gene, V gene, D gene, clone size, CDR3 protein, CDR3 DNA. A D gene is named only where the DNA matches it firmly. Clone sizes are given selectively: once, few, many, or a class where the clone is expanded.

j_gene: TRBJ2-7; v_gene: TRBV28; d_gene: TRBD1; abundance: few; CDR3aa: CASSPGQGQEQYF; CDR3nt: TGTGCCAGCAGCCCCGGACAGGGTCAAGAGCAGTACTTC
j_gene: TRBJ1-2; v_gene: TRBV6-2/TRBV6-3; d_gene: .; abundance: many; CDR3aa: CASTSAEQFYGYTF; CDR3nt: TGTGCCAGCACCTCCGCGGAGCAGTTCTATGGCTACACCTTC
j_gene: TRBJ2-6; v_gene: TRBV10-3; d_gene: .; abundance: many; CDR3aa: CAISDSSGANVLTF; CDR3nt: TGTGCCATCAGTGACTCCTCTGGGGCCAACGTCCTGACTTTC
j_gene: TRBJ1-1; v_gene: TRBV29-1; d_gene: .; abundance: .; CDR3aa: CSVVVGSGAFF; CDR3nt: TGCAGCGTGGTGGTGGGATCTGGAGCTTTCTTT
j_gene: TRBJ1-1; v_gene: TRBV10-3; d_gene: .; abundance: .; CDR3aa: CAISESQDTEAFF; CDR3nt: TGTGCCATCAGTGAGTCACAAGACACTGAAGCTTTCTTT
j_gene: TRBJ2-7; v_gene: TRBV14; d_gene: TRBD2; abundance: many; CDR3aa: CASSQVNGRAYEQYF; CDR3nt: TGTGCCAGCAGCCAAGTAAACGGGAGGGCCTACGAGCAGTACTTC
j_gene: TRBJ1-6; v_gene: TRBV18; d_gene: .; abundance: .; CDR3aa: CASSPLPSNSPLHF; CDR3nt: TGTGCCAGCTCACCACTTCCTTCTAATTCACCCCTCCACTTT
j_gene: TRBJ1-1; v_gene: TRBV6-1; d_gene: .; abundance: many; CDR3aa: CASTPTPLWTEAFF; CDR3nt: TGTGCCAGCACCCCGACCCCCCTTTGGACTGAAGCTTTCTTT
j_gene: TRBJ2-3; v_gene: TRBV19; d_gene: .; abundance: many; CDR3aa: CASKSGTTSTDTQYF; CDR3nt: TGTGCCAGTAAGTCGGGAACAACGAGCACAGATACGCAGTATTTT
j_gene: TRBJ2-2; v_gene: TRBV19; d_gene: TRBD1; abundance: few; CDR3aa: CASEYGARGRNTGELFF; CDR3nt: TGTGCCAGCGAGTATGGGGCCAGGGGGCGCAACACCGGGGAGCTGTTTTTT
j_gene: TRBJ1-2; v_gene: TRBV5-1; d_gene: .; abundance: many; CDR3aa: CASSAGWYGYTF; CDR3nt: TGCGCCAGCAGCGCAGGGTGGTATGGCTACACCTTC
j_gene: TRBJ2-7; v_gene: TRBV7-2; d_gene: .; abundance: many; CDR3aa: CASSRDIDSYEQYF; CDR3nt: TGTGCCAGCAGCCGAGACATAGACTCCTACGAGCAGTACTTC
j_gene: TRBJ2-1; v_gene: TRBV28; d_gene: TRBD2; abundance: many; CDR3aa: CASSPTSGWGNEQFF; CDR3nt: TGTGCCAGCAGTCCGACTAGCGGATGGGGGAATGAGCAGTTCTTC
j_gene: TRBJ2-5; v_gene: TRBV9; d_gene: TRBD1; abundance: .; CDR3aa: CASSVTGASETQYF; CDR3nt: TGTGCCAGCAGCGTAACAGGGGCGTCAGAGACCCAGTACTTC
j_gene: TRBJ2-5; v_gene: TRBV6-2/TRBV6-3; d_gene: .; abundance: few; CDR3aa: CASSYSSPRVPQYF; CDR3nt: TGTGCCAGCAGTTACTCGTCCCCGAGGGTTCCCCAGTACTTC
j_gene: TRBJ2-2; v_gene: TRBV11-3; d_gene: .; abundance: many; CDR3aa: CASSLDQQTGELFF; CDR3nt: TGTGCCAGCAGCTTAGATCAGCAGACCGGGGAGCTGTTTTTT
j_gene: TRBJ1-6; v_gene: TRBV2; d_gene: .; abundance: many; CDR3aa: CASSEAPDPSVPLHF; CDR3nt: TGTGCCAGCAGTGAAGCGCCAGACCCCTCGGTACCCCTCCACTTT
j_gene: TRBJ1-1; v_gene: TRBV20-1; d_gene: .; abundance: many; CDR3aa: CSARDGIEAFF; CDR3nt: TGCAGTGCTAGAGATGGGATTGAAGCTTTCTTT
j_gene: TRBJ1-1; v_gene: TRBV19; d_gene: TRBD1; abundance: many; CDR3aa: CASSMDRVVRRVGEAFF; CDR3nt: TGTGCCAGTAGTATGGACAGGGTAGTCCGTAGGGTTGGTGAAGCTTTCTTT
j_gene: TRBJ2-6; v_gene: TRBV12-3/TRBV12-4; d_gene: TRBD1; abundance: .; CDR3aa: CASSRTGIGANVLTF; CDR3nt: TGTGCCAGCAGCCGGACAGGGATCGGGGCCAACGTCCTGACTTTC
j_gene: TRBJ1-2; v_gene: TRBV28; d_gene: .; abundance: many; CDR3aa: CASRKYGTTDYGYTF; CDR3nt: TGTGCCAGCAGGAAATACGGGACAACCGACTATGGCTACACCTTC
j_gene: TRBJ1-2; v_gene: TRBV6-5; d_gene: .; abundance: many; CDR3aa: CASSYGRQARNTF; CDR3nt: TGTGCCAGCAGTTACGGCCGACAGGCTAGGAACACCTTC
j_gene: TRBJ1-5; v_gene: TRBV6-1; d_gene: .; abundance: many; CDR3aa: CASSGTYLEGDQPQHF; CDR3nt: TGTGCCAGCAGTGGTACATATTTAGAAGGAGATCAGCCCCAGCATTTT
j_gene: TRBJ2-7; v_gene: TRBV24-1; d_gene: .; abundance: many; CDR3aa: CATSDSGDRDFPQQYF; CDR3nt: TGTGCCACCAGTGATTCCGGCGATAGGGACTTCCCTCAGCAGTACTTC
j_gene: TRBJ2-2; v_gene: TRBV20-1; d_gene: .; abundance: .; CDR3aa: CGIGRGAGELFF; CDR3nt: TGTGGAATCGGGAGAGGGGCCGGGGAGCTGTTTTTT
j_gene: TRBJ2-2; v_gene: TRBV29-1; d_gene: TRBD2; abundance: few; CDR3aa: CSVLRGGSATGELFF; CDR3nt: TGCAGCGTTCTGCGCGGCGGGAGTGCCACCGGGGAGCTGTTTTTT
j_gene: TRBJ1-5; v_gene: TRBV27; d_gene: .; abundance: few; CDR3aa: CASRITGGVQLGNQPQHF; CDR3nt: TGTGCCAGCAGGATAACAGGAGGAGTTCAGTTGGGCAATCAGCCCCAGCATTTT
j_gene: TRBJ2-5; v_gene: TRBV6-2/TRBV6-3; d_gene: TRBD1; abundance: many; CDR3aa: CASSLRQGATGEETQYF; CDR3nt: TGTGCCAGCAGCCTACGACAGGGGGCCACGGGGGAAGAGACCCAGTACTTC
j_gene: TRBJ2-2; v_gene: TRBV7-3; d_gene: TRBD2; abundance: few; CDR3aa: CVSSLAGGTGELFF; CDR3nt: TGTGTCAGCAGCCTAGCGGGAGGCACCGGGGAGCTGTTTTTT
j_gene: TRBJ2-7; v_gene: TRBV20-1; d_gene: .; abundance: many; CDR3aa: CSARRPLAPSYEQYF; CDR3nt: TGCAGTGCTAGGAGGCCCCTAGCCCCAAGTTACGAGCAGTACTTC
j_gene: TRBJ1-5; v_gene: TRBV7-8; d_gene: .; abundance: many; CDR3aa: CASSPTGSSNQPQHF; CDR3nt: TGTGCCAGCAGTCCAACAGGCAGCAGCAATCAGCCCCAGCATTTT
j_gene: TRBJ2-7; v_gene: TRBV4-1; d_gene: .; abundance: few; CDR3aa: CASSPRGAPSTYEQYF; CDR3nt: TGCGCCAGCAGCCCCCGGGGAGCGCCATCCACCTACGAGCAGTACTTC
j_gene: TRBJ1-1; v_gene: TRBV12-3/TRBV12-4; d_gene: .; abundance: many; CDR3aa: CASLLHLNTEAFF; CDR3nt: TGTGCCAGCCTCTTGCACCTTAACACTGAAGCTTTCTTT
j_gene: TRBJ1-5; v_gene: TRBV27; d_gene: .; abundance: many; CDR3aa: CASSSTGVRAQHF; CDR3nt: TGTGCCAGCAGTTCCACAGGCGTCAGGGCCCAGCATTTT
j_gene: TRBJ2-2; v_gene: TRBV7-2; d_gene: TRBD2; abundance: few; CDR3aa: CASSLAGSAGDTGELFF; CDR3nt: TGTGCCAGCAGCTTAGCGGGATCAGCGGGAGACACCGGGGAGCTGTTTTTT
j_gene: TRBJ1-2; v_gene: TRBV28; d_gene: .; abundance: many; CDR3aa: CASNRGGGGYGYTF; CDR3nt: TGTGCCAGCAACCGAGGGGGGGGAGGCTATGGCTACACCTTC
j_gene: TRBJ2-5; v_gene: TRBV12-3/TRBV12-4; d_gene: TRBD2; abundance: few; CDR3aa: CATAGSYQETQYF; CDR3nt: TGTGCCACAGCGGGATCCTACCAAGAGACCCAGTACTTC
j_gene: TRBJ1-1; v_gene: TRBV15; d_gene: TRBD1; abundance: many; CDR3aa: CATSRVGTGNTEAFF; CDR3nt: TGTGCCACCAGCAGAGTGGGGACAGGGAACACTGAAGCTTTCTTT
j_gene: TRBJ1-4; v_gene: TRBV15; d_gene: TRBD1; abundance: many; CDR3aa: CATSKGGQGFEKLFF; CDR3nt: TGTGCCACCAGCAAGGGAGGACAGGGGTTCGAAAAACTGTTTTTT
j_gene: TRBJ2-2; v_gene: TRBV14; d_gene: .; abundance: many; CDR3aa: CASSQDLDGPIAGELFF; CDR3nt: TGTGCCAGCAGCCAAGACCTCGATGGGCCGATCGCCGGGGAGCTGTTTTTT
j_gene: TRBJ2-1; v_gene: TRBV7-9; d_gene: TRBD2; abundance: few; CDR3aa: CASSLAIGLAGIYNEQFF; CDR3nt: TGTGCCAGCAGCTTAGCTATAGGTCTAGCGGGAATCTACAATGAGCAGTTCTTC
j_gene: TRBJ2-7; v_gene: TRBV20-1; d_gene: TRBD2; abundance: many; CDR3aa: CSALLAENYEQYF; CDR3nt: TGCAGTGCTTTACTAGCGGAGAACTACGAGCAGTACTTC
j_gene: TRBJ2-2; v_gene: TRBV7-3; d_gene: .; abundance: many; CDR3aa: CASSLRPDGELFF; CDR3nt: TGTGCCAGCAGCTTAAGGCCCGACGGGGAGCTGTTTTTT
j_gene: TRBJ1-2; v_gene: TRBV15; d_gene: .; abundance: many; CDR3aa: CATSRDPQRNYGYTF; CDR3nt: TGTGCCACCAGCAGAGATCCACAGCGTAACTATGGCTACACCTTC
j_gene: TRBJ1-5; v_gene: TRBV2; d_gene: .; abundance: .; CDR3aa: CASTGTALVGNQPQHF; CDR3nt: TGTGCCAGCACCGGGACCGCCCTGGTGGGCAATCAGCCCCAGCATTTT
j_gene: TRBJ2-2; v_gene: TRBV3-1; d_gene: .; abundance: many; CDR3aa: CASSPGQTGELFF; CDR3nt: TGTGCCAGCAGCCCGGGGCAGACCGGGGAGCTGTTTTTT